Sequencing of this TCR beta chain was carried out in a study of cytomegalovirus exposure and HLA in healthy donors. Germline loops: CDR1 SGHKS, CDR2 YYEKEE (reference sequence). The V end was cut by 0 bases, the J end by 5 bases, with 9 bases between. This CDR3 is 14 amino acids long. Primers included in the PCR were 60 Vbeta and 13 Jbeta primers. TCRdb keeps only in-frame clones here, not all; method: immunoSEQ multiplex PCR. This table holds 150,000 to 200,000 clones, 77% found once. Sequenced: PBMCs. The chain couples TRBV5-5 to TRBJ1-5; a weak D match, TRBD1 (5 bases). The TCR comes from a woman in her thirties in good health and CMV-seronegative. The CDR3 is CASSLGQTYQPQHF. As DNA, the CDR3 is TGTGCCAGCAGCTTGGGACAGACGTATCAGCCCCAGCATTTT.